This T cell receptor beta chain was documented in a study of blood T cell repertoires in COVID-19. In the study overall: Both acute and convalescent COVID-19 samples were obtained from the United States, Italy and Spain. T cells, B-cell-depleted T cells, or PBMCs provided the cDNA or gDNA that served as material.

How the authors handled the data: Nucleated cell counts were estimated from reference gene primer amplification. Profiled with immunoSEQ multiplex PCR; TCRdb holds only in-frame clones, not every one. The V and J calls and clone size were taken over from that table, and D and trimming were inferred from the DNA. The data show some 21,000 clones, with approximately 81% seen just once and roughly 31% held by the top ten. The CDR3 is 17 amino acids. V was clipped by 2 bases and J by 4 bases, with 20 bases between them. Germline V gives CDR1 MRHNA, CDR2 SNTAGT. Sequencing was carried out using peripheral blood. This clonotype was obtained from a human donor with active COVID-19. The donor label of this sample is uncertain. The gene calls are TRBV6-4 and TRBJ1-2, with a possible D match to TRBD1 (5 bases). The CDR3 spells CASSDDVGGAPVYGYTF. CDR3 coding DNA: TGTGCCAGCAGTGACGATGTCGGAGGGGCTCCAGTCTATGGCTACACCTTC.